This T cell receptor beta chain appears in the sequencing data of a study of CD8 T cells in ankylosing spondylitis. The table lists this clonotype with a few counts. As yet, its antigen is unknown. TCRdb ran MiXCR on the 5' RACE reads and lists one entry per CDR3 protein. The sample carries 210,000 or so distinct CDR3 sequences, approximately 7.6% recorded once. Broader study findings: What appeared characteristic of ankylosing spondylitis blood was a TCR beta motif of about eight highly homologous variants. Previously reported in reactive arthritis synovial fluid and blood were some of the motif variants.

The CDR3 runs 15 residues. J lost 3 bases, V lost 4 bases, and 9 bases had no gene match. Per germline, CDR1 LGHNA and CDR2 YSLEER. The sequence came from a female donor with ankylosing spondylitis or in good health (not recorded which). The sequencing sample was made of blood, either unsorted or a sorted T cell fraction (not recorded which). The chain employs TRBV4-3 and TRBJ2-7, with TRBD1 matching 7 bases. CDR3 in DNA: TGCGCCAGCAGCCCGGATAGGGACAGAGGCTACGAGCAGTACTTC. Translated, it gives CASSPDRDRGYEQYF.